The next 22 T cell receptor beta chains were all read from a single sample in a study of cytomegalovirus exposure and HLA in healthy donors (TCRdb year 2017). Library prep was done by the immunoSEQ multiplex PCR assay. Entries here come from immuneACCESS through TCRdb and include only in-frame sequences with V and J called. Some clones fail to appear in such tables; in the studies checked, an unresolved V gene covers under half of the shortfall, and the cause of the remainder is unknown. This sample has about 220,000 clones in its table, and around 80% of those were observed once. Over 12% of the sample rests with the top ten. The sample comprised PBMCs. The receptors were gathered from a woman in her 30s in good health and CMV-seropositive.

V gene TRBV11-1 combines with J gene TRBJ2-7; D call uncertain. This CDR3 is built from 12 residues. Deletions cut 5 bases from V and 3 bases from J, with 8 bases between. Germline CDR1 is SGHAT and CDR2 is FQDESV (reference sequence). Here the CDR3 DNA reads TGTGCCAGCAGCCGTTCGGGCTACGAGCAGTACTTC. Translating it yields CASSRSGYEQYF.

The sample holds many counts of this clone. The rearrangement links TRBV14 to TRBJ1-1, with 11 bases lining up with TRBD1. Germline V lookup: CDR1 SGHDN, CDR2 FVKESK. This CDR3 contains 16 residues. The V gene end was trimmed by 4 bases and the J gene end by 1 base; junction bases not matched to a gene: 5. The CDR3 nucleotides are TGTGCCAGCAGCCCCCGGGACAGGGGGTCGAACACTGAAGCTTTCTTT. This encodes CASSPRDRGSNTEAFF.

CDR3 DNA: TGTGCCAGCTCACCGGGGAGGGGGTACAATGAGCAGTTCTTC. It codes for CASSPGRGYNEQFF. The chain recombines TRBV18 with TRBJ2-1; possible D gene TRBD2, 7 bases. The CDR3 loop spans 14 amino acids. V lost 3 bases and J lost 4, with 10 bases in between. Looked up from germline, CDR1 is KGHSH and CDR2 is LQKENI.

This clone was detected once. The genes are TRBV13 and TRBJ2-1, with 7 bases aligning to TRBD2. This CDR3 has 15 residues. Trimming removed 6 bases from V and 3 bases from J; junction bases left unmatched: 8. CDR1 is PRHDT, CDR2 FYEKMQ, per germline (reference sequence). The DNA of the CDR3 is TGTGCCAGCAGTCTAAGGCGCGGGAGCTACAATGAGCAGTTCTTC. This codes for CASSLRRGSYNEQFF. Based on the CDR3 plus reference TRBV13 and TRBJ2-1, the full variable domain is AAGVIQSPRHLIKEKRETATLKCYPIPRHDTVYWYQQGPGQDPQFLISFYEKMQSDKGSIPDRFSAQQFSDYHSELNMSSLELGDSALYFCASSLRRGSYNEQFFGPGTRLTVL.

The rearrangement uses TRBV27 and TRBJ2-3; D is unresolved. The ends were cut back, 5 bases at V and 2 bases at J, with 8 bases in the middle. Germline V lookup: CDR1 MNHEY, CDR2 SMNVEV (reference sequence). This CDR3 has 13 amino acids. CDR3 loop: CASSPSTTDTQYF. The CDR3 coding sequence is TGTGCCAGCAGTCCCTCGACCACAGATACGCAGTATTTT.

CDR3 in DNA: TGTGCCAGCAGCCCGACCCAATTAGGGACCCTAAGGATGGATGGCTACACCTTC. Protein: CASSPTQLGTLRMDGYTF. The gene calls are TRBV5-4 and TRBJ1-2; possibly TRBD1 for D (5 bases). This CDR3 is 18 amino acids long. Germline assignment: CDR1 SGHNT and CDR2 YYREEE (reference sequence). The ends were cut back, 4 bases at V and 6 bases at J, with 28 bases in the middle.

V gene TRBV27 combines with J gene TRBJ2-1, with a possible D match to TRBD1 (6 bases). V lost 0 bases, J lost 4 bases, and 10 bases lay in between. The CDR3 consists of 15 residues. CDR1 and CDR2 from the germline V gene are MNHEY and SMNVEV (reference sequence). This CDR3 reads CASSLSTGSYNEQFF. The CDR3 DNA reads TGTGCCAGCAGTTTATCGACAGGATCTTACAATGAGCAGTTCTTC.

The chain combines TRBV19 with TRBJ1-2, with D perhaps TRBD1 (6 bases). There are 14 residues in the CDR3. The V gene lost 10 bases and the J gene lost 0 bases, with 15 bases spanning the gap. The germline CDR1 and CDR2 sequences are LNHDA and SQIVND (reference sequence). In DNA, the CDR3 is TGTGCCACCCTCGGACAGTCGTCTAACTATGGCTACACCTTC. Protein sequence: CATLGQSSNYGYTF.

The V call is TRBV12-5, the J call TRBJ1-2, with TRBD1 matching 8 bases. CDR1 and CDR2 from the germline V gene are LGHNT and FRNRAP. The CDR3 is made up of 12 amino acids. V lost 7 bases, J lost 8 bases, and 6 bases stayed unmatched. CDR3 bases: TGTGCTAGTGATTCACAGGGGGAAGGCTACACCTTC. Amino acids: CASDSQGEGYTF.

This chain uses TRBV7-2 with TRBJ1-5; 9 bases agree with TRBD1. CDR3 size: 14 residues. From germline, CDR1 is SGHTA and CDR2 FQGNSA. Losses at the gene ends were 5 bases for V and 4 bases for J; bases not matched to a gene: 3. The CDR3 spells CASSKQGANQPQHF. CDR3 nucleotides: TGTGCCAGCAGCAAACAGGGGGCTAATCAGCCCCAGCATTTT.

V is TRBV30 and J is TRBJ1-2; D is undetermined. Germline V gives CDR1 GTSNPN, CDR2 SVGIG (reference sequence). This CDR3 spans 12 amino acids. The V end was cut by 5 bases, the J end by 4 bases, with 11 bases between. For the CDR3, the DNA is TGTGCCTGGGAGGATCTTCCCTATGGCTACACCTTC. It yields the protein CAWEDLPYGYTF.

This clone has only one observation. This chain uses TRBV9 with TRBJ1-2, with a weak D call TRBD1 (5 bases). V was trimmed by 1 base and J by 4 bases, leaving 14 bases between them. The CDR3 has 15 residues. The germline gives CDR1 SGDLS, CDR2 YYNGEE. CDR3 sequence (DNA): TGTGCCAGCAGCGTATTCGAGGGGCATTTCTATGGCTACACCTTC. This gives the protein CASSVFEGHFYGYTF.

V is TRBV2 and J is TRBJ1-1; D is undetermined. The length of the CDR3 is 13 residues. V gave up 7 bases and J gave up 1 base, with 10 bases separating them. Germline-derived CDR1 and CDR2 are SNHLY and FYNNEI. CDR3 sequence (DNA): TGTGCCAGCAATCGGCAAGCGAACACTGAAGCTTTCTTT. It translates to CASNRQANTEAFF.

This clone showed up just a few times. The chain is built from TRBV2 and TRBJ2-1; no reliable D call. Trimming removed 8 bases from V and 3 bases from J, with 14 bases in between. The CDR3 covers 14 residues. Germline V gives CDR1 SNHLY, CDR2 FYNNEI. The CDR3 is CASSFDNLYNEQFF. The CDR3 DNA follows: TGTGCCAGCTCGTTTGATAATCTCTACAATGAGCAGTTCTTC.

This clone was seen a single time. This chain joins TRBV19 and TRBJ1-2; D call uncertain. Trimming stripped 6 bases from V and 4 bases from J, with 12 bases between. The CDR3 covers 13 residues. Germline V CDR1 and CDR2: LNHDA, SQIVND (reference sequence). The CDR3 bases are TGTGCCAGTAGCCCGGGGTTACTCTATGGCTACACCTTC. This codes for CASSPGLLYGYTF.

This rearrangement joins TRBV6-1 to TRBJ2-5; no firm D call. V lost 6 bases to trimming and J lost 4 bases, with 15 bases between them. The CDR3 extends over 14 amino acids. Germline lookup yields CDR1 MNHNS and CDR2 SASEGT. DNA for the CDR3: TGTGCCAGCAGACGTGAGTTTTATGCAGAGACCCAGTACTTC. Translated, it gives CASRREFYAETQYF.

The sample holds a few counts of this clone. This chain uses TRBV6-4 with TRBJ2-1, with 11 bases fitting TRBD2. This CDR3 spans 13 amino acids. J gave up 14 bases and V 6 bases, and 9 bases lay outside the gene matches. Germline V gene sequence: CDR1 MRHNA, CDR2 SNTAGT. CDR3 protein: CASSNIAGGVKFF. CDR3 nucleotide sequence: TGTGCCAGCAGCAATATAGCGGGAGGGGTGAAGTTCTTC.

V usage is TRBV2 and J usage is TRBJ1-5; 9 positions agree with TRBD1. Germline-derived CDR1 and CDR2 are SNHLY and FYNNEI. Unmatched junction bases numbered 5, after V lost 4 bases and J lost 7 bases. CDR3 size: 14 residues. In nucleotides, the CDR3 is TGTGCCAGCAGTGGGACAGGGGAATCGCAGCCCCAGCATTTT. Translating gives CASSGTGESQPQHF.

This chain joins TRBV11-2 and TRBJ1-1; 9 bases match TRBD1. CDR3 length: 13 amino acids. Trimming cost V 8 bases and J 8 bases; bases outside gene matches: 9. Germline assignment: CDR1 SGHAT and CDR2 FQNNGV. In DNA form, the CDR3 reads TGTGCCAGCGGTCCGCGGACAGGGGAAGAAGCTTTCTTT. It is translated as CASGPRTGEEAFF.

The V call is TRBV30, the J call TRBJ1-1; possibly TRBD1 for D (6 bases). With 4 bases removed from V and 4 bases from J, the gap between germline ends came to 13 bases. The CDR3 extends over 13 amino acids. The germline V gene encodes CDR1 GTSNPN and CDR2 SVGIG (reference sequence). This chain's CDR3 is CAWNPGQFTEAFF. CDR3 DNA sequence: TGTGCCTGGAACCCAGGACAGTTCACTGAAGCTTTCTTT.

J is TRBJ2-5 and V is TRBV28, with 9 bases fitting TRBD1. After removal of 4 bases from V and 5 bases from J, the junction contained 2 bases not matched to a gene. The CDR3 contains 13 residues. The germline V gene has CDR1 MDHEN and CDR2 SYDVKM. CDR3 loop: CASSYRGPETQYF. Written as DNA, the CDR3 is TGTGCCAGCAGTTACAGGGGGCCGGAGACCCAGTACTTC.

The rearrangement joins TRBV11-2 to TRBJ1-5, with D unclear. Germline CDR1 and CDR2: SGHAT and FQNNGV. The CDR3 contains 13 residues. The germline V and J ends were trimmed by 3 bases and 5 bases, with 8 bases remaining between them. CDR3 sequence reads: CASSFGPYQPQHF. In nucleotides, the CDR3 is TGTGCCAGCAGCTTCGGTCCGTATCAGCCCCAGCATTTT. Variable domain in full (rest from reference TRBV11-2 and TRBJ1-5): EAGVAQSPRYKIIEKRQSVAFWCNPISGHATLYWYQQILGQGPKLLIQFQNNGVVDDSQLPKDRFSAERLKGVDSTLKIQPAKLEDSAVYLCASSFGPYQPQHFGDGTRLSIL.